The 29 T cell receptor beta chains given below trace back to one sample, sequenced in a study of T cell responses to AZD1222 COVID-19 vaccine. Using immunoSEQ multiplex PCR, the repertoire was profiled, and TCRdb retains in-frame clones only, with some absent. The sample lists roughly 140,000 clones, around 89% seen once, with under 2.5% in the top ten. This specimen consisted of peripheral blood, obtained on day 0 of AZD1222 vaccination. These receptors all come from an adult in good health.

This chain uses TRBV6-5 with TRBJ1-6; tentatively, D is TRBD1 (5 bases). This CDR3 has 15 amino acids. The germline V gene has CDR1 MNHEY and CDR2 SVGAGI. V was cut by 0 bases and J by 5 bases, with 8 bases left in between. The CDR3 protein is CASSYSGRDNSPLHF. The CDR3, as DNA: TGTGCCAGCAGTTACTCCGGCAGGGATAATTCACCCCTCCACTTT.

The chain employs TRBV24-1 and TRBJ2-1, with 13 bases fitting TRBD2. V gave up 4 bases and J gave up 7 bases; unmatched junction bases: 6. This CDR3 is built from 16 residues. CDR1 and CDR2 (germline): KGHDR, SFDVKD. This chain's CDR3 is CATSDTGTSGVNEQFF. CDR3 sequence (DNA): TGTGCCACCAGTGACACGGGGACTAGCGGGGTTAATGAGCAGTTCTTC.

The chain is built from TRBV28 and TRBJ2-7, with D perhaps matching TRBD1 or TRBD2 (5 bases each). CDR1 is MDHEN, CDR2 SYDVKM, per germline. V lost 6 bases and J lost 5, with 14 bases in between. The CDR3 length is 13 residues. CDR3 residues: CASRALPGHEQYF. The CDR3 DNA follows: TGTGCCAGCAGAGCCCTCCCGGGACACGAGCAGTACTTC. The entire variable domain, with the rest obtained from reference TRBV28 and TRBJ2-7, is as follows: DVKVTQSSRYLVKRTGEKVFLECVQDMDHENMFWYRQDPGLGLRLIYFSYDVKMKEKGDIPEGYSVSREKKERFSLILESASTNQTSMYLCASRALPGHEQYFGPGTRLTVT.

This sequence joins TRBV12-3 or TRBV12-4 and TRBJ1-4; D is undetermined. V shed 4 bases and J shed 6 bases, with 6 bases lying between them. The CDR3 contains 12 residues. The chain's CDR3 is CASSWTYEKLFF. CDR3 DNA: TGTGCCAGCAGTTGGACCTATGAAAAACTGTTTTTT.

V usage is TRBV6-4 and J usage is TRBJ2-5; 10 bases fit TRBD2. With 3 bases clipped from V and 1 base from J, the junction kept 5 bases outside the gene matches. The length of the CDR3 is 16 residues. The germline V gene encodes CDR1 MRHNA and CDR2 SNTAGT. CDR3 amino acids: CASSELAGGGQETQYF. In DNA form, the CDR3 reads TGTGCCAGCAGTGAGTTAGCGGGAGGAGGCCAAGAGACCCAGTACTTC.

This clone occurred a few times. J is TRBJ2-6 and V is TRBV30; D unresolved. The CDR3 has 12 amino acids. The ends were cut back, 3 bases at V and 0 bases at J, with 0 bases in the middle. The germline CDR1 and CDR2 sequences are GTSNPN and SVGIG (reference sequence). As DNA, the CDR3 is TGTGCCTGGAGCTCTGGGGCCAACGTCCTGACTTTC. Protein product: CAWSSGANVLTF.

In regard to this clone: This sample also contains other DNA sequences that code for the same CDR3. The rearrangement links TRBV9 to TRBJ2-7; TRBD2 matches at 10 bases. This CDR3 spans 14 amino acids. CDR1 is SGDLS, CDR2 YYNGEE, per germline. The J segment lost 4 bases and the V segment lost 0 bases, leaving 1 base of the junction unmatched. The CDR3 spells CASSVGTSGYEQYF. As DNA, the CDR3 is TGTGCCAGCAGCGTAGGGACTAGCGGATACGAGCAGTACTTC.

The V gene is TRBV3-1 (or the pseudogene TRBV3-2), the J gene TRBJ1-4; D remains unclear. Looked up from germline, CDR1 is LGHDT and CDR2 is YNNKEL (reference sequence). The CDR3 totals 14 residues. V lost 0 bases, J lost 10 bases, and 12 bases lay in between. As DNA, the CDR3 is TGTGCCAGCAGCCAAGACAGGTCAATTGGAAAACTGTTTTTT. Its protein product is CASSQDRSIGKLFF.

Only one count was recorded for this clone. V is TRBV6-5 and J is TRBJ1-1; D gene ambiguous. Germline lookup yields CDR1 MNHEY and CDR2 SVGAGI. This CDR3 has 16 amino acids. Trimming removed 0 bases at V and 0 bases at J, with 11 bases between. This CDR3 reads CASSYSGRLVNTEAFF. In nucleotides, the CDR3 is TGTGCCAGCAGTTACTCGGGCAGGTTAGTGAACACTGAAGCTTTCTTT.

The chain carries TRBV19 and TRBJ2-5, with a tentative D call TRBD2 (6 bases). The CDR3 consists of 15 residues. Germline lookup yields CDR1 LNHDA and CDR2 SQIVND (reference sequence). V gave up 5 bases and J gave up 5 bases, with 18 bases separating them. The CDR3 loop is CASSLGDFTGETQYF. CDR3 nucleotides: TGTGCCAGTAGTCTAGGGGACTTTACGGGGGAGACCCAGTACTTC.

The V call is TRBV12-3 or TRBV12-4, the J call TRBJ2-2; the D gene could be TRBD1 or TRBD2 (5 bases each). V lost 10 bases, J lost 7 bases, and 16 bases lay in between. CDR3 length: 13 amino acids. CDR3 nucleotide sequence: TGTGCCACCAACGGGGCAGTCCACGGGGAGCTGTTTTTT. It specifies CATNGAVHGELFF.

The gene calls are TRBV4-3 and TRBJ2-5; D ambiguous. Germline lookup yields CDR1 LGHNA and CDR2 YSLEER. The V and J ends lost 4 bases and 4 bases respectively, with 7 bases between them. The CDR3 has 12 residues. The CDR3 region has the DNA TGCGCCAGCAGCCCCCCGGGAGAGACCCAGTACTTC. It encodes CASSPPGETQYF.

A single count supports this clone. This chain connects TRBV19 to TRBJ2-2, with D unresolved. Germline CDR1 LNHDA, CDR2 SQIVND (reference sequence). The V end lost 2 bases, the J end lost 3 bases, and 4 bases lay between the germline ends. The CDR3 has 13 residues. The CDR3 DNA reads TGTGCCAGTAGTATATTCTACACCGGGGAGCTGTTTTTT. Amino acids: CASSIFYTGELFF.

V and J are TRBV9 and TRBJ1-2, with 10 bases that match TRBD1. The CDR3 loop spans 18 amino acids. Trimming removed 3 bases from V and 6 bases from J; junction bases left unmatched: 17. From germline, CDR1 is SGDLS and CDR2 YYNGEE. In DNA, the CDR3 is TGTGCCAGCAGCGCCCTGCCCCGACAGGGGGCTATAGTCAATGGCTACACCTTC. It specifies CASSALPRQGAIVNGYTF.

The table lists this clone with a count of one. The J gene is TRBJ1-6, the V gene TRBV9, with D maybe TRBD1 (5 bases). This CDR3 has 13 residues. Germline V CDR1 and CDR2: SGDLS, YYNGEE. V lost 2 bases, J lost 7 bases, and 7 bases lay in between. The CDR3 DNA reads TGTGCCAGCAGCGTGGGGGGAAATTCACCCCTCCACTTT. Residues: CASSVGGNSPLHF.

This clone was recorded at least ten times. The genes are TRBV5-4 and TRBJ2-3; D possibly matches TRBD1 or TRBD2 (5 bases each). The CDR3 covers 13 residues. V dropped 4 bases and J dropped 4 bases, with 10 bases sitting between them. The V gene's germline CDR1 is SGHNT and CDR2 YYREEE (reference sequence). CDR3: CASSQRGPDTQYF. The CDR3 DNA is TGTGCCAGCAGCCAACGGGGCCCAGATACGCAGTATTTT.

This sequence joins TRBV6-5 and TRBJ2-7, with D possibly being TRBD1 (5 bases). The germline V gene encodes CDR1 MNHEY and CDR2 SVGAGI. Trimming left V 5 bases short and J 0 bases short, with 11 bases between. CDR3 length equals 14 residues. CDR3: CASSPGWNSYEQYF. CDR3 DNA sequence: TGTGCCAGCAGTCCAGGGTGGAACTCCTACGAGCAGTACTTC.

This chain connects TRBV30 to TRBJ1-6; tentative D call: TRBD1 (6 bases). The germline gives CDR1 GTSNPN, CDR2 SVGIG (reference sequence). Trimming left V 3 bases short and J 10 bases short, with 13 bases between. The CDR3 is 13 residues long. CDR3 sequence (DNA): TGTGCCTGGAGGCTTAGGACAGTGTCACCCCTCCACTTT. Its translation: CAWRLRTVSPLHF.

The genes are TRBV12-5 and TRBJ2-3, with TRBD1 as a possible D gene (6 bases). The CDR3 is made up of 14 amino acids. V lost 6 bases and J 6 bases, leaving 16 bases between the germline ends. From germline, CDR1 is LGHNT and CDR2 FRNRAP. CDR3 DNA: TGTGCTAGTGGCCCAGGACAGTATCCCGATACGCAGTATTTT. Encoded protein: CASGPGQYPDTQYF.

The CDR3 reads CASSLESGRGYNEQFF. Here the CDR3 DNA reads TGTGCCAGCAGCTTGGAAAGCGGGAGAGGTTACAATGAGCAGTTCTTC. This rearrangement joins TRBV7-8 to TRBJ2-1; 8 bases fit TRBD2. The CDR3 runs 16 residues. After removal of 3 bases from V and 4 bases from J, the junction contained 8 bases not matched to a gene. CDR1 is SGHVS and CDR2 is FQNEAQ in the germline V gene.

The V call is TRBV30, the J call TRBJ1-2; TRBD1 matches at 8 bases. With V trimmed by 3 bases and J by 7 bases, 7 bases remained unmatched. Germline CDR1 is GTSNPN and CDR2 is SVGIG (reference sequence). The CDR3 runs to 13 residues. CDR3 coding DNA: TGTGCCTGGAGGCAAGGACAGGGCTCTGGCTACACCTTC. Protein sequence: CAWRQGQGSGYTF.

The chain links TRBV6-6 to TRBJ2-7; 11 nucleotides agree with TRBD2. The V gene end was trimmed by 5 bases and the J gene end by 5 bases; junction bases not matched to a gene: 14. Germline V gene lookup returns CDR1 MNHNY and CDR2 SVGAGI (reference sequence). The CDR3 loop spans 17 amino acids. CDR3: CASSPGRLAGGTHEQYF. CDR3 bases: TGTGCCAGCAGTCCTGGGAGGCTAGCGGGAGGAACCCACGAGCAGTACTTC.

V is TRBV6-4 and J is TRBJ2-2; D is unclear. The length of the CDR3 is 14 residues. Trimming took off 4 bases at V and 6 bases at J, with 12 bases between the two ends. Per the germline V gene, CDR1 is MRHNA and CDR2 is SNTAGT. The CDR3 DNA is TGTGCCAGCAGTGCCTTGGGTGGTTCCGGGGAGCTGTTTTTT. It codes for CASSALGGSGELFF.

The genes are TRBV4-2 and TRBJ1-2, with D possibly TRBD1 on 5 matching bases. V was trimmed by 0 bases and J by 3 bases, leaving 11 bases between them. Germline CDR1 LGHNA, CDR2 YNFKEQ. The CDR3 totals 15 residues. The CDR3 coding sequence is TGTGCCAGCAGCCAAGATCGAGTGACAGACTATGGCTACACCTTC. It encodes CASSQDRVTDYGYTF.

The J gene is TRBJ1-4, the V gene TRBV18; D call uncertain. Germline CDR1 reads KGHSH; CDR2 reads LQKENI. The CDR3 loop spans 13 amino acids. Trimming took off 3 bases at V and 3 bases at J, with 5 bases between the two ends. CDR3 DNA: TGTGCCAGCTCACCGTCGGCTAATGAAAAACTGTTTTTT. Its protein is CASSPSANEKLFF.

The CDR3 sequence: CASSLPVNYEQYF. CDR3 DNA sequence: TGTGCCAGCAGCTTGCCAGTGAACTACGAGCAGTACTTC. The rearrangement links TRBV7-2 to TRBJ2-7; the D is unclear. The CDR3 covers 13 residues. Germline lookup yields CDR1 SGHTA and CDR2 FQGNSA. Between the trimmed V and J ends, which lost 3 bases and 3 bases, there was a span of 9 bases.

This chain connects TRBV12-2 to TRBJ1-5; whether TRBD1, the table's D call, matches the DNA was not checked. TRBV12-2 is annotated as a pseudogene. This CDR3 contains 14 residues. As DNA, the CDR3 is TGTGCAAGTCGCTTAGCGACAGCGAATCAGCCCCAGCATTTT. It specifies CASRLATANQPQHF.

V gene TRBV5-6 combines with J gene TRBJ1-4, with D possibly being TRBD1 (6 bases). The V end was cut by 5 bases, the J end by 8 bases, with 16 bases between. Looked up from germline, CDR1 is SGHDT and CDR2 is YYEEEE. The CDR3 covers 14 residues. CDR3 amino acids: CASRVWGAREKLFF. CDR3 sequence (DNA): TGTGCCAGCAGGGTCTGGGGGGCGCGAGAAAAACTGTTTTTT.

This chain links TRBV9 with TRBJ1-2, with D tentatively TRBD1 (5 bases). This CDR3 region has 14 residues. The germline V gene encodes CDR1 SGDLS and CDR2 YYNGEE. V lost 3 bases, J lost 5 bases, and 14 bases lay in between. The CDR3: CASSEGTEWYGYTF. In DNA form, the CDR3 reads TGTGCCAGCAGCGAAGGGACGGAATGGTATGGCTACACCTTC.